The T cell receptor (beta chain) under discussion was sequenced for a study of cytomegalovirus exposure and HLA in healthy donors. The CDR3 length is 15 residues. Trimming removed 6 bases at V and 3 bases at J, with 17 bases between. Germline V lookup: CDR1 MNHEY, CDR2 SVGAGI. TCRdb's copy holds only in-frame clones and misses some; the assay was immunoSEQ multiplex PCR. This repertoire shows approximately 100,000 clones, approximately 93% found once; its top ten account for around 1.1%. Points from the study as a whole: CMV antigen specificity of a few CMV-associated chains was confirmed in vitro. Subsequent analysis showed first-cohort TCR clusters tending to co-occur in about 110 validation repertoires.

In regard to this clone: What it binds is unknown.

This receptor was taken from a woman in her 30s in good health and CMV-seropositive. Sequencing was performed on PBMCs. V usage is TRBV6-5 and J usage is TRBJ1-2; no definite D call. The CDR3, as DNA: TGTGCCAGCAGCCCCTCGGGTCGGGGAGACTATGGCTACACCTTC. It codes for CASSPSGRGDYGYTF.